The present T cell receptor (beta chain) was sequenced within a study of blood T cell repertoires in COVID-19. The wider study: Sample material is recorded as cDNA or gDNA derived from T cells, B-cell-depleted T cells, or PBMCs.

The age range of participants was about 18 to 95 years, with residence in about two dozen US areas. The study recruited exposed participants who had met a COVID-19 case within 2 weeks before entry. TCRdb keeps only in-frame clones here, not all; method: immunoSEQ multiplex PCR. The sample has 130,000 to 150,000 clones, roughly 89% seen once. Germline V CDR1 and CDR2: SGDLS, YYNGEE. V lost 2 bases to trimming and J lost 0 bases, with 13 bases between them. This CDR3 region has 16 residues. The sequence was obtained from a woman aged 45-65 years who had been exposed to COVID-19. Sequencing input: PBMCs or T cells enriched from blood (not recorded which). This chain joins TRBV9 and TRBJ2-3, with D possibly TRBD2 on 7 matching bases. CDR3 nucleotide sequence: TGTGCCAGCAGCGTCTCTGCGGGGGCTAGCACAGATACGCAGTATTTT. Its translation: CASSVSAGASTDTQYF.